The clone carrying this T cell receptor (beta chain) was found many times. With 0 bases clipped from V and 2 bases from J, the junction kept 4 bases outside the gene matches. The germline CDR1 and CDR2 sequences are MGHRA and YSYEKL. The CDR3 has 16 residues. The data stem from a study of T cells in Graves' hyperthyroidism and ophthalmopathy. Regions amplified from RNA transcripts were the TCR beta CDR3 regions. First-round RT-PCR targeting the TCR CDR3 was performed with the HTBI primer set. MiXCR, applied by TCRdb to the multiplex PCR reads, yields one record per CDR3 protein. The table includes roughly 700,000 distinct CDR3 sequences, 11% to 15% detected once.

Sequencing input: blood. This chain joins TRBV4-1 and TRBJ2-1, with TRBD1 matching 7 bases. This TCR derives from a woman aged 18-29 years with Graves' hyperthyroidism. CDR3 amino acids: CASSQENRGTYNEQFF. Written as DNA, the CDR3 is TGCGCCAGCAGCCAAGAAAACAGGGGAACCTACAATGAGCAGTTCTTC.